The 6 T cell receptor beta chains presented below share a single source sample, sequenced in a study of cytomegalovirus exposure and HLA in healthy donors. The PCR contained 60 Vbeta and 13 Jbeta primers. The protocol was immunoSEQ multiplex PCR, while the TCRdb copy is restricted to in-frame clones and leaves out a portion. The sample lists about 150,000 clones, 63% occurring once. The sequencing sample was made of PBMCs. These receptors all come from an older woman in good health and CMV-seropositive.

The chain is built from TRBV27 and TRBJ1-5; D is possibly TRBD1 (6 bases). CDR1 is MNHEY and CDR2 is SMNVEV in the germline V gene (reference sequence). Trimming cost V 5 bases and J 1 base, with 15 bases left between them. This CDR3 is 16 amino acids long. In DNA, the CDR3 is TGTGCCAGCAGTCCCAGGGGCGGGGGAAGCAATCAGCCCCAGCATTTT. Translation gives CASSPRGGGSNQPQHF.

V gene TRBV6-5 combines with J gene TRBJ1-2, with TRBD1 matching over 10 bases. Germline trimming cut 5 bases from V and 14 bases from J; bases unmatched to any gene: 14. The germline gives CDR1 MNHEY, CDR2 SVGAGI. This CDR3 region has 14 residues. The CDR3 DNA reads TGTGCCAGCAGTCAACCGGGACAGGGGACGAGGGGGACCTTC. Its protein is CASSQPGQGTRGTF.

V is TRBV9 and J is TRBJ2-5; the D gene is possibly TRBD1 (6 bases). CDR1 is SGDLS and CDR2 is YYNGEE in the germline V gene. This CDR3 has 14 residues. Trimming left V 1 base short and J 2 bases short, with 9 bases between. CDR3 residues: CASSVLGGQETQYF. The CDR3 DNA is TGTGCCAGCAGCGTATTAGGGGGTCAAGAGACCCAGTACTTC. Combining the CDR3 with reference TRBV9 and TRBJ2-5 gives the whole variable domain DSGVTQTPKHLITATGQRVTLRCSPRSGDLSVYWYQQSLDQGLQFLIQYYNGEERAKGNILERFSAQQFPDLHSELNLSSLELGDSALYFCASSVLGGQETQYFGPGTRLLVL.

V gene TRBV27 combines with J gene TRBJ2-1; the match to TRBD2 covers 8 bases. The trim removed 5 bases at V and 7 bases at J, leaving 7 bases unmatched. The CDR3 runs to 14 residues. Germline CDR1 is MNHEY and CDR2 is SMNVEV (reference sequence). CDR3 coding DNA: TGTGCCAGCAGTCCTCTAGCGGGTGGGAATGAGCAGTTCTTC. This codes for CASSPLAGGNEQFF.

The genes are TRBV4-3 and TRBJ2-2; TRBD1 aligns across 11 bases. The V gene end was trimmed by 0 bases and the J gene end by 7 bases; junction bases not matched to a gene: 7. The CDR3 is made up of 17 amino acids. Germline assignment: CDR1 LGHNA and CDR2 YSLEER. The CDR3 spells CASSQDHGQGAIGELFF. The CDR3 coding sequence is TGCGCCAGCAGCCAAGATCACGGACAGGGGGCTATCGGGGAGCTGTTTTTT.

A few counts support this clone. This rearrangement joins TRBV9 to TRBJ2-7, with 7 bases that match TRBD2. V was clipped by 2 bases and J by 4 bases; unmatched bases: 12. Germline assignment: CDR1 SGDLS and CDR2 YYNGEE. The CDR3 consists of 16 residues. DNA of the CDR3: TGTGCCAGCAGCGTGGGCGACAGTCGCGGGGGATACGAGCAGTACTTC. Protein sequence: CASSVGDSRGGYEQYF.